This T cell receptor (beta chain) was recovered during a study of T cell responses to AZD1222 COVID-19 vaccine. Study as a whole: Samples with a second dose at about 4 or about 12 weeks were pooled together.

This clone came up once. Its antigen is currently unknown. V dropped 2 bases and J dropped 9 bases, with 14 bases sitting between them. CDR3 length: 15 amino acids. CDR1 and CDR2 (germline): MDHEN, SYDVKM. Study-level results: Samples come after the peak T cell response, not at day 14. Across spike, vaccine-associated CD4 TCRs were found, dominant at 160-218 and 743-854.

TCRdb's copy holds only in-frame clones and misses some; the assay was immunoSEQ multiplex PCR. Among about 96,000 clones, almost 90% were seen once, and the ten largest hold roughly 24%. The sequencing here drew on peripheral blood, taken on day 0 of AZD1222 vaccination. The chain joins TRBV28 to TRBJ1-6; D gene unclear. This TCR was sampled from an adult in good health. CDR3 DNA sequence: TGTGCCAGCAGTTTAGATGTTGTTAAGGGTTCACCCCTCCACTTT. Amino acids: CASSLDVVKGSPLHF.